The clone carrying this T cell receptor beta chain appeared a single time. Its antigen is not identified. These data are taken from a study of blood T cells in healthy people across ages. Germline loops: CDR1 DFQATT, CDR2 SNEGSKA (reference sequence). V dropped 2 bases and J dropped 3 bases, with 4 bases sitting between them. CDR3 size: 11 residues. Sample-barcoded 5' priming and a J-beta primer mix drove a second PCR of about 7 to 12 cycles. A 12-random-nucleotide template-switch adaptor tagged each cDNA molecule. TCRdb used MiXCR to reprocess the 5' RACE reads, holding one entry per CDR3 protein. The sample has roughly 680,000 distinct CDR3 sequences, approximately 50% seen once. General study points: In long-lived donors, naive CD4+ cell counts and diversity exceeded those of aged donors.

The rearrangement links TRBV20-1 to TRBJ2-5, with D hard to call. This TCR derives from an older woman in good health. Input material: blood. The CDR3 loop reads CSARSEETQYF. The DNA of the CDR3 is TGCAGTGCTAGATCCGAAGAGACCCAGTACTTC.